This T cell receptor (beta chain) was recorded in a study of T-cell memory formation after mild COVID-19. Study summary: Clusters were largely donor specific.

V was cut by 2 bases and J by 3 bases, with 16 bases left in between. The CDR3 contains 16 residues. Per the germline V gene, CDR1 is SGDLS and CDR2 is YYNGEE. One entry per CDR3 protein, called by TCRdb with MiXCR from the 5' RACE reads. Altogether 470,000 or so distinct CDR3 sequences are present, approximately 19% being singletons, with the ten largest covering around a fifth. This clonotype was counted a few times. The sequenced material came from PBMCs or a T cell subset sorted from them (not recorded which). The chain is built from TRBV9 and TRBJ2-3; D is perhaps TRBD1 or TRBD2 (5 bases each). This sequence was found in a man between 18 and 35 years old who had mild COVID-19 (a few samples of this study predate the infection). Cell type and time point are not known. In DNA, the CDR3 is TGTGCCAGCAGCGTGTGGGAAGGGACCGAGACAGATACGCAGTATTTT. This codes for CASSVWEGTETDTQYF.